Given below is one TCR beta chain in context. Its antigen remains unknown. CD4+ cells yielded CD45RA+ naive and CD45RA-negative memory subsets. Every subset's genomic DNA went evenly onto several immunoSEQ plates. The method was immunoSEQ multiplex PCR; TCRdb's version includes in-frame clones alone and lacks a portion of them. The data contain 150,000 to 200,000 clones, around 63% of them singletons. This sample was taken from a study of shared clonotypes between healthy human individuals. Study-wide findings and caveats: Having only a few donors restricted how much genetic and exposure-history diversity was captured.

Material for sequencing was memory CD4+ T cells sorted from blood. Noted subset: CD45RA-negative fraction. The origin of this receptor is a young man in good health.

The CDR3 loop is CASSSSPGTSDEQFF. As DNA, the CDR3 is TGTGCCAGCAGCTCAAGTCCCGGGACTAGTGATGAGCAGTTCTTC. The V call is TRBV11-2, the J call TRBJ2-1, with TRBD2 matching over 8 bases. Losses at the gene ends were 4 bases for V and 8 bases for J; bases not matched to a gene: 10. Germline V gives CDR1 SGHAT, CDR2 FQNNGV. The CDR3 length is 15 residues.